A selection of T cell receptor beta chains follows, all from one sample in a study of blood T cell repertoires in COVID-19. Repertoires were generated with immunoSEQ multiplex PCR, while TCRdb's copy carries only in-frame clones and drops some. The table lists 200,000 to 250,000 clones, 85% to 90% of them singletons. The sequenced sample consisted of PBMCs or T cells enriched from blood (not recorded which). The receptor source for this set is a man in his thirties or forties who had been exposed to COVID-19. Both conserved end residues are part of each CDR3. The D gene is left open where the match is weak. Rows give clone size only sometimes, using once, few, many, or a class for an expanded clone.

d_gene,j_gene,abundance,v_gene,len,CDR3nt,CDR3aa
TRBD1,TRBJ1-4,NA,TRBV5-1,17,TGCGCCAGCAGCCCAGGGGGTTCGGGAAGGCGTCTTGAAAAACTGTTTTTT,CASSPGGSGRRLEKLFF
TRBD1,TRBJ2-6,NA,TRBV5-1,17,TGCGCCAGCAGCTTGGAACAGGGGCTTACTGGGGCCAACGTCCTGACTTTC,CASSLEQGLTGANVLTF
TRBD2,TRBJ2-7,once,TRBV27,16,TGTGCCAGCACCACTGGTCACGGGGGGGCTACCTACGAGCAGTACTTC,CASTTGHGGATYEQYF
NA,TRBJ1-2,NA,TRBV7-2,15,TGTGCCAGCAGCTTAGTGGCAGGGTCGAACTATGGCTACACCTTC,CASSLVAGSNYGYTF
TRBD2,TRBJ2-1,once,TRBV9,15,TGTGCCAGCAGCTCTAGCGGGGGGGACTTTGGGGAGCAGTTCTTC,CASSSSGGDFGEQFF
NA,TRBJ1-6,NA,TRBV6-2/TRBV6-3,12,TGTGCCAGCAGTTACTACGGTGGTCCCCCCCACTTT,CASSYYGGPPHF
NA,TRBJ1-2,NA,TRBV12-3/TRBV12-4,13,TGTGCCAGCAGTTTGGGGCTGGCTTATGGCTACACCTTC,CASSLGLAYGYTF
NA,TRBJ2-5,NA,TRBV21-1,16,TGTGCCAGCAGCAAAACGACAGCCTTGAAACAAGAGACCCAGTACTTC,CASSKTTALKQETQYF
NA,TRBJ2-2,NA,TRBV5-1,12,TGCGCCAGCAACCCGCGGTCCGGGGAGCTGTTTTTT,CASNPRSGELFF
NA,TRBJ1-5,NA,TRBV18,15,TGTGCCAGCTCACCGAGTCTGGGGGGGCATCAGCCCCAGCATTTT,CASSPSLGGHQPQHF
TRBD2,TRBJ2-7,NA,TRBV7-3,13,TGTGCCAGCAGCTTTTCGACTAGCGACGAGCAGTACTTC,CASSFSTSDEQYF
TRBD1,TRBJ2-7,NA,TRBV6-5,15,TGTGCCAGCAGATCTAGCAGGGGGCCCGCCTACGAGCAGTACTTC,CASRSSRGPAYEQYF
TRBD1,TRBJ1-3,few,TRBV7-9,11,TGTGCCGGACAGGCAGGAAACACCATATATTTT,CAGQAGNTIYF
TRBD2,TRBJ2-2,once,TRBV7-9,16,TGTGCCAGCAGACCCGGGATGCGGGGGAGGTCCGGGGAGCTGTTTTTT,CASRPGMRGRSGELFF
TRBD1,TRBJ1-6,NA,TRBV4-2,15,TGTGCCAGCAGCCAAGGGTACAGGGGGGGGTCGGATCTCCACTTT,CASSQGYRGGSDLHF
NA,TRBJ2-7,NA,TRBV6-6,12,TGTGCCAGCAGGGAGAGCTCCTACGAGCAGTACTTC,CASRESSYEQYF
NA,TRBJ1-1,NA,TRBV7-2,15,TGTGCCAGCAGCTTGACGGGGGGCGCGGGGACTGAAGCTTTCTTT,CASSLTGGAGTEAFF
TRBD1,TRBJ2-4,NA,TRBV12-5,17,TGTGCTAGTGGCGGGACAGGGGTGACGTTAGGCAAAAACATTCAGTACTTC,CASGGTGVTLGKNIQYF
NA,TRBJ1-2,NA,TRBV6-5,13,TGTGCCAGTAGCTCACAGGTTCGACATGGCTACACCTTC,CASSSQVRHGYTF
TRBD1,TRBJ2-2,NA,TRBV5-4,15,TGTGCCAGCAGCTTAATGACAGGGGACACCGGGGAGCTGTTTTTT,CASSLMTGDTGELFF
TRBD2,TRBJ2-2,NA,TRBV4-2,16,TGTGCCAGCAGCCCTAACCGGGGGGGCGAGACCGGGGAGCTGTTTTTT,CASSPNRGGETGELFF
NA,TRBJ1-1,NA,TRBV20-1,11,TGCAGTGCTAGGGACTCTACCAACCCGCTATTT,CSARDSTNPLF
NA,TRBJ2-3,NA,TRBV7-9,16,TGTGCCAGCAGCTTAAACCAGGATACTAGCACAGATACGCAGTATTTT,CASSLNQDTSTDTQYF
NA,TRBJ1-1,few,TRBV18,11,TGTGCCAGCTCACCACTCAATGAAGCTTTCTTT,CASSPLNEAFF
NA,TRBJ2-1,NA,TRBV3-1/TRBV3-2,15,TGTGCCAGCAGCCAAGTTGGAGGAGAATACAATGAGCAGTTCTTC,CASSQVGGEYNEQFF
NA,TRBJ2-1,NA,TRBV21-1,14,TGTGCCAGCAGCAAATTAACGGGATACAATGAGCAGTTCTTC,CASSKLTGYNEQFF
TRBD1,TRBJ2-2,NA,TRBV19,15,TGTGCCAGTAGTCCACAGGGGGCGAACACCGGGGAGCTGTTTTTT,CASSPQGANTGELFF